A single sample gave rise to the 22 T cell receptor beta chains below, sequenced in a study of shared clonotypes between healthy human individuals. Produced via immunoSEQ multiplex PCR; TCRdb's table is partial and in-frame only. The table records roughly 2.5 million clones, around 94% of them present only once. The sequenced sample was naive CD4+ T cells sorted from blood. As for subset: CD45RA+ positively selected. Receptors originate from a young man in good health.

CDR3 nucleotides: TGTGCCTGCACCTCCGGGACTAGCGGGGTCTGCGAGCAGTACTTC. Translated, it gives CACTSGTSGVCEQYF. This chain uses TRBV7-9 with TRBJ2-7, with 13 positions matching TRBD2. This CDR3 has 15 residues. Germline CDR1 reads SEHNR; CDR2 reads FQNEAQ (reference sequence). The trim removed 11 bases at V and 6 bases at J, leaving 13 bases unmatched.

On this clone: The sample contains more than one DNA sequence encoding this CDR3. The chain combines TRBV5-1 with TRBJ2-3; 10 bases line up with TRBD2. The CDR3 is 16 amino acids. The V gene's germline CDR1 is SGHRS and CDR2 YFSETQ. The V and J ends lost 0 bases and 3 bases, in that order; junction bases with no gene match: 4. CDR3 sequence: CASSLVLAGATDTQYF. DNA for the CDR3: TGCGCCAGCAGCTTGGTCCTAGCGGGGGCAACAGATACGCAGTATTTT.

A remark on this clone: The sample has other DNA sequences that encode this CDR3 too. This rearrangement joins TRBV28 to TRBJ1-6, with 10 bases fitting TRBD1. The germline V gene encodes CDR1 MDHEN and CDR2 SYDVKM. Germline trimming cut 5 bases from V and 8 bases from J; bases unmatched to any gene: 6. The CDR3 extends over 15 amino acids. The CDR3 DNA is TGTGCCAGCAGTCCCCCGGGACAGGGGTATTCACCCCTCCACTTT. Translated, it gives CASSPPGQGYSPLHF.

The J gene is TRBJ1-1, the V gene TRBV6-1, with D unclear. V was clipped by 6 bases and J by 0 bases, with 8 bases between them. CDR3 length: 13 amino acids. Germline V CDR1 and CDR2: MNHNS, SASEGT. CDR3 sequence (DNA): TGTGCCAGCAGGGTTGAAATGAACACTGAAGCTTTCTTT. It specifies CASRVEMNTEAFF.

J is TRBJ2-4 and V is TRBV5-4; 9 positions agree with TRBD1. This CDR3 contains 16 residues. J gave up 3 bases and V 4 bases, and 8 bases lay outside the gene matches. Germline V lookup: CDR1 SGHNT, CDR2 YYREEE (reference sequence). CDR3 bases: TGTGCCAGCAGCCCCGCGGGACAGGGTGGCAAAAACATTCAGTACTTC. It specifies CASSPAGQGGKNIQYF.

The chain couples TRBV5-4 to TRBJ1-1; unclear D gene. V was trimmed by 0 bases and J by 6 bases, leaving 12 bases between them. This CDR3 has 14 amino acids. Per the germline V gene, CDR1 is SGHNT and CDR2 is YYREEE (reference sequence). The CDR3 loop is CASSLGRAEAEAFF. CDR3 nucleotide sequence: TGTGCCAGCAGCTTGGGTAGGGCCGAGGCTGAAGCTTTCTTT.

The rearrangement uses TRBV6-6 and TRBJ1-5, with TRBD1 matching over 8 bases. The CDR3 consists of 16 residues. The V and J ends lost 4 bases and 4 bases, in that order; junction bases with no gene match: 9. Germline CDR1 is MNHNY and CDR2 is SVGAGI (reference sequence). The CDR3 reads CASSSHDRGLNQPQHF. DNA of the CDR3: TGTGCCAGCAGTTCCCACGACAGGGGTCTAAATCAGCCCCAGCATTTT.

The chain uses TRBV7-2 and TRBJ1-1; D is undetermined. CDR1 is SGHTA and CDR2 is FQGNSA in the germline V gene. The ends were cut back, 4 bases at V and 2 bases at J, with 8 bases in the middle. This CDR3 comprises 13 residues. The CDR3 nucleotides are TGTGCCAGCAGCTCCGGGGTCAACACTGAAGCTTTCTTT. Translation: CASSSGVNTEAFF.

V usage is TRBV7-2 and J usage is TRBJ2-1, with TRBD1 matching over 10 bases. CDR1 SGHTA and CDR2 FQGNSA come from the germline V gene. The V gene end was trimmed by 6 bases and the J gene end by 8 bases; junction bases not matched to a gene: 13. The CDR3 consists of 16 residues. CDR3 bases: TGTGCCAGCAGTTACACCGCCGGGACAGGGGCGGATGAGCAGTTCTTC. Translating gives CASSYTAGTGADEQFF.

The J gene is TRBJ1-1, the V gene TRBV7-2, with D perhaps TRBD1 (6 bases). This CDR3 contains 15 residues. Trimming removed 1 base from V and 3 bases from J, with 12 bases in between. Germline V gene lookup returns CDR1 SGHTA and CDR2 FQGNSA. CDR3 sequence reads: CASSLGRGKYTEAFF. CDR3 coding DNA: TGTGCCAGCAGCTTAGGAAGGGGGAAGTACACTGAAGCTTTCTTT.

Remarks on this clone: This same CDR3 is encoded by further DNA sequences in the sample. The chain employs TRBV9 and TRBJ2-3; D gene ambiguous. This CDR3 has 15 residues. Trimming took 0 bases from V and 0 from J, leaving 8 bases between them. The germline CDR1 and CDR2 sequences are SGDLS and YYNGEE. The CDR3 loop reads CASSVAGGSTDTQYF. As DNA, the CDR3 is TGTGCCAGCAGCGTAGCAGGCGGTAGCACAGATACGCAGTATTTT. Variable domain in full (rest from reference TRBV9 and TRBJ2-3): DSGVTQTPKHLITATGQRVTLRCSPRSGDLSVYWYQQSLDQGLQFLIQYYNGEERAKGNILERFSAQQFPDLHSELNLSSLELGDSALYFCASSVAGGSTDTQYFGPGTRLTVL.

The chain recombines TRBV4-1 with TRBJ2-5; D remains ambiguous. CDR3 length equals 15 residues. Germline V lookup: CDR1 MGHRA, CDR2 YSYEKL. The V end was cut by 3 bases, the J end by 1 base, with 12 bases between. The CDR3 reads CASSHYRQSQETQYF. CDR3 bases: TGCGCCAGCAGCCATTATAGGCAGAGCCAAGAGACCCAGTACTTC.

The count of this clone is one. The same CDR3 also results from other DNA sequences found in this sample. The V call is TRBV28, the J call TRBJ2-7, with D possibly matching TRBD2 (6 bases). Per germline, CDR1 MDHEN and CDR2 SYDVKM. V was clipped by 4 bases and J by 3 bases, with 7 bases between them. The CDR3 is 12 residues long. CDR3 in amino acids: CASSSRGYEQYF. The CDR3 region has the DNA TGTGCCAGCAGTTCGCGGGGCTACGAGCAGTACTTC.

The CDR3 is CASSPLPMGGVTDTQYF. CDR3 coding DNA: TGTGCCAGCTCACCCCTCCCCATGGGGGGAGTTACAGATACGCAGTATTTT. This chain uses TRBV18 with TRBJ2-3, with D perhaps TRBD2 (6 bases). V lost 3 bases and J lost 3, with 19 bases in between. CDR1 and CDR2 (germline): KGHSH, LQKENI. CDR3 length equals 17 residues.

This rearrangement joins TRBV15 to TRBJ1-2; no definite D call. Germline values: CDR1 LNHNV, CDR2 YYDKDF (reference sequence). V was shortened by 0 bases and J by 7 bases, with 6 bases between the two germline ends. The CDR3 spans 12 residues. The CDR3 here is CATSRDESGYTF. The CDR3, as DNA: TGTGCCACCAGCAGAGACGAGTCTGGCTACACCTTC.

The V gene is TRBV4-1, the J gene TRBJ2-7, with 8 bases aligning to TRBD1. The CDR3 spans 15 residues. Trimming took 3 bases from V and 3 from J; bases not matched to a gene: 7. The germline V gene has CDR1 MGHRA and CDR2 YSYEKL. CDR3 coding DNA: TGCGCCAGCAGCCACCCCGGGACAGGAGACTACGAGCAGTACTTC. It codes for CASSHPGTGDYEQYF.

The chain couples TRBV7-9 to TRBJ1-3; possible D gene TRBD1, 5 bases. The CDR3 has 16 amino acids. Per the germline V gene, CDR1 is SEHNR and CDR2 is FQNEAQ (reference sequence). With 5 bases removed from V and 0 bases from J, the gap between germline ends came to 14 bases. CDR3 region: CASSAGGTVSGNTIYF. For the CDR3, the DNA is TGTGCCAGCAGCGCTGGAGGGACGGTCTCTGGAAACACCATATATTTT.

Details on this clone: Other DNA variants within this sample encode the same CDR3. V gene TRBV7-2 combines with J gene TRBJ2-3; D is unresolved. The germline V gene has CDR1 SGHTA and CDR2 FQGNSA. V lost 6 bases, J lost 6 bases, and 10 bases lay in between. This CDR3 is built from 12 residues. The CDR3: CASSSRVDTQYF. CDR3 in DNA: TGTGCCAGCAGTTCCAGAGTGGATACGCAGTATTTT.

The chain has TRBV19 and TRBJ1-2; D is unclear. The CDR3 spans 14 residues. The ends were cut back, 2 bases at V and 6 bases at J, with 13 bases in the middle. CDR1 is LNHDA and CDR2 is SQIVND in the germline V gene (reference sequence). The CDR3 DNA reads as TGTGCCAGTAGTATAAGTAGGGCCGCAGATGGCTACACCTTC. Protein sequence: CASSISRAADGYTF.

The V gene is TRBV11-2, the J gene TRBJ2-4, with 8 bases fitting TRBD2. CDR1 and CDR2 from the germline V gene are SGHAT and FQNNGV. CDR3 length: 14 amino acids. J lost 7 bases, V lost 4 bases, and 6 bases had no gene match. The CDR3 DNA reads as TGTGCCAGCAGCTCGGGACTAGTCAGGAACATTCAGTACTTC. Translating it yields CASSSGLVRNIQYF.

This clone was detected once. The CDR3 reads CASSTGEGFGYTF. The CDR3 DNA sequence: TGCGCCAGCAGCACCGGGGAGGGATTCGGCTACACCTTC. The rearrangement uses TRBV5-1 and TRBJ1-2; unclear D gene. Germline loops: CDR1 SGHRS, CDR2 YFSETQ. The CDR3 totals 13 residues. Trimming left V 4 bases short and J 8 bases short, with 15 bases between.

The gene calls are TRBV2 and TRBJ2-5; no firm D call. Germline loops: CDR1 SNHLY, CDR2 FYNNEI. V shed 6 bases and J shed 2 bases, with 10 bases lying between them. The CDR3 sequence is 13 residues long. In nucleotides, the CDR3 is TGTGCCAGCAGAGGGCAGGTTCAAGAGACCCAGTACTTC. This gives the protein CASRGQVQETQYF. The entire variable domain, with the rest obtained from reference TRBV2 and TRBJ2-5, is as follows: EPEVTQTPSHQVTQMGQEVILRCVPISNHLYFYWYRQILGQKVEFLVSFYNNEISEKSEIFDDQFSVERPDGSNFTLKIRSTKLEDSAMYFCASRGQVQETQYFGPGTRLLVL.